The T cell receptor (beta chain) under discussion was sequenced for a study of T cell responses to AZD1222 COVID-19 vaccine. Clones were read by immunoSEQ multiplex PCR, and TCRdb kept only the in-frame ones, dropping some. This table has approximately 50,000 clones, 65% to 90% appearing once. The CDR3 length is 15 residues. CDR1 SGHRS and CDR2 YFSETQ come from the germline V gene. The germline V and J ends were trimmed by 1 base and 3 bases, with 11 bases remaining between them. In its sample, this clone was seen a few times. The rearrangement links TRBV5-1 to TRBJ1-5; maybe TRBD1 (5 bases). The sequencing here drew on peripheral blood, taken 28 days after the second AZD1222 dose. This receptor was obtained from an adult who received the AZD1222 COVID-19 vaccine. The CDR3: CASSLPRQINQPQHF. CDR3 sequence (DNA): TGCGCCAGCAGCTTGCCAAGACAGATCAATCAGCCCCAGCATTTT.